This section outlines one T cell receptor beta chain sequence together with its context. Sequencing was performed with immunoSEQ multiplex PCR; in TCRdb, only in-frame clones are kept and a portion is missing. The table has some 79,000 clones, roughly 90% seen once. This specimen belongs to a study of OX40 agonist ivuxolimab in advanced cancers. CDR3 size: 15 residues. Between the trimmed V and J ends, which lost 0 bases and 3 bases, there was a span of 11 bases. The germline gives CDR1 MGHRA, CDR2 YSYEKL. This clonotype originated in an adult with an advanced solid tumor such as melanoma, head and neck, liver or kidney cancer. The sequencing here drew on CD4+ or CD8+ T cells sorted from blood, taken in a trial of the OX40 agonist ivuxolimab. This chain uses TRBV4-1 with TRBJ1-2; D not certain. CDR3 protein: CASSQDPTRDYGYTF. CDR3 coding DNA: TGCGCCAGCAGCCAAGATCCGACGAGGGACTATGGCTACACCTTC.